Sequencing of this T cell receptor (beta chain) was carried out in a study of T cell repertoires in cytomegalovirus infection (dated by TCRdb to between 2018 and 2021). With regard to the full study: The peptide stimulations were aimed at well-studied HLA-B-restricted epitopes as well as recently identified HLA-C-restricted CMV epitopes, whose presentation resists viral immunomodulation. Donor HLA type was relevant to the analysis, because carriage of CMV infection together with the matching HLA type was indicated by public TCR beta signatures. Points the paper makes about the study in general: Carriers of CMV infection plus the relevant HLA type were discriminated by the cumulative frequency of public TCR beta family members in the study cohort and in an independent roughly 400-donor cohort. The ex vivo response was dominated by HLA-C-restricted CMV-specific TCR beta clonotypes, which also provided the single most frequent clonotype in two of eight donors.

Per the publication, the treatment or condition label means: in vitro stimulation with specific CMV peptide epitopes to enrich CMV-specific T cells. V was cut back by 3 bases and J by 7 bases, leaving a gap of 13 bases between them. From cysteine to phenylalanine, the CDR3 is 13 amino acids long. Left in the record is the CDR3 DNA by itself, 39 bases read in frame from the first base. In its sample, this clonotype was seen a few times. Its antigen is currently not known. No qualities accompany the bases; no much larger clone lies one base away. The data were produced on an Illumina HiSeq 1500. The public reads were run again by TCRdb, first through fastp at Q25 and then through MiXCR, and only productive beta chains were kept. Here each entry gathers all rows of one CDR3 protein and keeps the most common genes and DNA. This sample holds about 570,000 distinct CDR3 sequences; almost 40% were observed only once. Of the sample, around 46% is held by the ten largest clones.

The chain is assembled from TRBV12-3 or TRBV12-4 and TRBJ2-7, with a tentative D gene TRBD1 over 6 matching bases. The TCR sequence derives from a human donor in good health (CMV status not recorded). Some clones in this sample may be carry-over from other donors' samples. This sample comprised cultured PBMCs, obtained from culture after CMV antigen stimulation. The nucleotides are TGTGCCAGCAGTTTTCTGGGGGCGAGAGAGCAGTACTTC. It translates to CASSFLGAREQYF.